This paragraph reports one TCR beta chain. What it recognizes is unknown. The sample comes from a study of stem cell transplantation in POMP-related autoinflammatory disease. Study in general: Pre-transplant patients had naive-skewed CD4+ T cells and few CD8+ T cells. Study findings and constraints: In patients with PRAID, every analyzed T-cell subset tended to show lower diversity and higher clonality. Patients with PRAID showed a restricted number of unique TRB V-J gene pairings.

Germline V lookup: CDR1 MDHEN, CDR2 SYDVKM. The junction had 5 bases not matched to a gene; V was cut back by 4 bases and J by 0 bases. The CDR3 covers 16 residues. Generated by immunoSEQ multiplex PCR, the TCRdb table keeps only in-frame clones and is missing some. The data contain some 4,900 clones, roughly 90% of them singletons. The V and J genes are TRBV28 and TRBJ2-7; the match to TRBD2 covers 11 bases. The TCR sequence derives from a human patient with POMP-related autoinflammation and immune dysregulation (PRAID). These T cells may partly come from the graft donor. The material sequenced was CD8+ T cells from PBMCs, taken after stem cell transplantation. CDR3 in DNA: TGTGCCAGCAGTTGGGGACTAGCGGATTCCTCCTACGAGCAGTACTTC. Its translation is CASSWGLADSSYEQYF.